This T cell receptor (beta chain) was identified during a study of Graves' ophthalmopathy and Graves' hyperthyroidism. As for the study in general: Specimen type is peripheral blood, obtained at initial diagnosis before any treatment.

A duration under 3 months, NOSPECS ≥4, CAS ≥3 and moderate-to-severe activity characterized the donors with ophthalmopathy. RNA transcripts yielded amplified TCR beta CDR3 regions. In the first round, RT-PCR was carried out with HTBI primers, and a multiplex PCR formed the second round. From the multiplex PCR reads, TCRdb called clonotypes with MiXCR, one entry per CDR3 protein. The table shows about 700,000 distinct CDR3 sequences, with over 40% occurring only once. The sequencing input was peripheral blood. The TCR comes from an adult man with Graves' ophthalmopathy.

CDR3 amino acids: CASSSRGQGLSYEQYF. The CDR3 DNA reads as TGTGCCAGCAGTTCCAGGGGCCAGGGCCTCTCCTACGAGCAGTACTTC. The rearrangement links TRBV12-3 or TRBV12-4 to TRBJ2-7, with D perhaps matching TRBD1 (6 bases). The CDR3 has 16 residues. V was trimmed by 4 bases and J by 0 bases, leaving 16 bases between them.